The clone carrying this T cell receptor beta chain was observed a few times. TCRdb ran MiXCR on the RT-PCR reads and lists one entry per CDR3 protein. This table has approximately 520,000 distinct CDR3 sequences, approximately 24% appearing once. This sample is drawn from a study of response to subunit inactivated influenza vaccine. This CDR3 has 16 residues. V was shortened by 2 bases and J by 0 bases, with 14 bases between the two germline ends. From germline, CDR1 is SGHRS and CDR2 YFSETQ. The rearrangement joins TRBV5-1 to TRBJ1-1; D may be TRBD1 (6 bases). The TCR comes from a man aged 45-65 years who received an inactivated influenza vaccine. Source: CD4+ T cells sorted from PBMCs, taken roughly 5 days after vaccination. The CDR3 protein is CASSLMGAGMNTEAFF. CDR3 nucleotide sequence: TGCGCCAGCAGCTTAATGGGGGCAGGTATGAACACTGAAGCTTTCTTT.